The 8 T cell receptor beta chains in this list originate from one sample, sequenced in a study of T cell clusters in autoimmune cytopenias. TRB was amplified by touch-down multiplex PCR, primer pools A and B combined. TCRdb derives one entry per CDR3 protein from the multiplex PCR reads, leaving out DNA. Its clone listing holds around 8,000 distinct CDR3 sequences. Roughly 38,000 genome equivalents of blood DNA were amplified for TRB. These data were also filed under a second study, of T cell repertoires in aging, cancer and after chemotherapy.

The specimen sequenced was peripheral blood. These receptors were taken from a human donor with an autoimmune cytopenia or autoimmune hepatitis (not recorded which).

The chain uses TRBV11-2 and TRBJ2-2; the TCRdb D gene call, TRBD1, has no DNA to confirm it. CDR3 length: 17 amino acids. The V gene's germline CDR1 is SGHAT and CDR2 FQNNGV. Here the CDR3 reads CASSLTSGLTSTGELFF. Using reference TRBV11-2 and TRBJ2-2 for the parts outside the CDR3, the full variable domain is EAGVAQSPRYKIIEKRQSVAFWCNPISGHATLYWYQQILGQGPKLLIQFQNNGVVDDSQLPKDRFSAERLKGVDSTLKIQPAKLEDSAVYLCASSLTSGLTSTGELFFGEGSRLTVL.

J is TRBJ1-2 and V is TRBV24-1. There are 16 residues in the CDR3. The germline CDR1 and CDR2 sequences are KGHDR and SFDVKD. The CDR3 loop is CATSLQPSAANYGYTF.

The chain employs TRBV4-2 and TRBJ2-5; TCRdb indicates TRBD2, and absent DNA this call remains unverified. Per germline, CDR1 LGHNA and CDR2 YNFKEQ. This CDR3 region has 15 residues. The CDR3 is CASSQDTEGLETQYF.

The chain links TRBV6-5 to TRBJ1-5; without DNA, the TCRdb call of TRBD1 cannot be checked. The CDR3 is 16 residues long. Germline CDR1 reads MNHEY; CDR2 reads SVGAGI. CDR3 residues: CASSLGQGWGNQPQHF.

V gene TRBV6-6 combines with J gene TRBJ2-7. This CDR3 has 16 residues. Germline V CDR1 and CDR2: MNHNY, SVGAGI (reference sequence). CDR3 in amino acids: CASSYSSTGTSYEQYF.

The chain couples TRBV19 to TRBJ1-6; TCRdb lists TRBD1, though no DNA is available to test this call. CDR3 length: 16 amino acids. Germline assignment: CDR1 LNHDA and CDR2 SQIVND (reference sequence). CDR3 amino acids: CASSATASSYNSPLHF.

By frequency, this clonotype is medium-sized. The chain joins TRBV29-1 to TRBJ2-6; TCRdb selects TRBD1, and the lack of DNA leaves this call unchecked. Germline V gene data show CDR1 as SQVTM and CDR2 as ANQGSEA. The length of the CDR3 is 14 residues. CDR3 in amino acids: CSVSQGAGANVLTF.

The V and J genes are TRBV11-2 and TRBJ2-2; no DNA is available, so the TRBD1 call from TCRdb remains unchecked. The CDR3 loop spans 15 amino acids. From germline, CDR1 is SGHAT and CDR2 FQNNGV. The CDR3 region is CASSLARGGTGELFF.